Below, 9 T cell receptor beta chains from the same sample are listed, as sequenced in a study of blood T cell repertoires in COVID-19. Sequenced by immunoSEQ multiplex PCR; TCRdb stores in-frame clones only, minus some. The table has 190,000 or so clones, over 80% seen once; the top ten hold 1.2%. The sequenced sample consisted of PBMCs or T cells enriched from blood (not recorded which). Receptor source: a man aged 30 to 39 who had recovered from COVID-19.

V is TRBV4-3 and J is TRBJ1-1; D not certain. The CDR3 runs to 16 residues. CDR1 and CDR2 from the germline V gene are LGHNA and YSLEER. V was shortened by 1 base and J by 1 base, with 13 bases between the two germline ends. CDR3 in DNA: TGCGCCAGCAGCCAAGTGCGGTGGAGGCCGAACACTGAAGCTTTCTTT. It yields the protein CASSQVRWRPNTEAFF.

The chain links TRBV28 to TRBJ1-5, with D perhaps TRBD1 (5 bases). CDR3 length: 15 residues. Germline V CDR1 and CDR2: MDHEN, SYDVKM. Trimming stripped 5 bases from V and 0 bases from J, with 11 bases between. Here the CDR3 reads CASSNRPHSNQPQHF. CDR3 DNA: TGTGCCAGCAGTAACAGGCCCCATAGCAATCAGCCCCAGCATTTT.

CDR3 nucleotide sequence: TGTGCCTGGGCCTTGGGACAGGTGGGTCAGCCCCAGCATTTT. Its translation is CAWALGQVGQPQHF. This sequence joins TRBV30 and TRBJ1-5; 8 bases fit TRBD1. This CDR3 contains 14 residues. V was clipped by 5 bases and J by 6 bases; unmatched bases: 9. Germline CDR1 and CDR2: GTSNPN and SVGIG (reference sequence).

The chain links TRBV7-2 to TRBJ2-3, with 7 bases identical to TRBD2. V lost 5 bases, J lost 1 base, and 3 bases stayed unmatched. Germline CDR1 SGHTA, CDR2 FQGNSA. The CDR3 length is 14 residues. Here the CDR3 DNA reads TGTGCCAGCAGCAACAGCGGGGGCACAGATACGCAGTATTTT. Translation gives CASSNSGGTDTQYF. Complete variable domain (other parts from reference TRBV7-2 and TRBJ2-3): GAGVSQSPSNKVTEKGKDVELRCDPISGHTALYWYRQSLGQGLEFLIYFQGNSAPDKSGLPSDRFSAERTGGSVSTLTIQRTQQEDSAVYLCASSNSGGTDTQYFGPGTRLTVL.

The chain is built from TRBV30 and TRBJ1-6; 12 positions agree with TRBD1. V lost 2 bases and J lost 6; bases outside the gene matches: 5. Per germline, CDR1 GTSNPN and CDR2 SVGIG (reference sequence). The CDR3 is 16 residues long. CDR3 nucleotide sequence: TGTGCCTGGAGTAGGTCGGGACAGGGGGCTAATTCACCCCTCCACTTT. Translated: CAWSRSGQGANSPLHF.

This CDR3 reads CASSQGALRSYEQYF. CDR3 in DNA: TGTGCCAGCAGCCAGGGAGCGCTTCGTTCCTACGAGCAGTACTTC. V gene TRBV3-1 (or the pseudogene TRBV3-2) combines with J gene TRBJ2-7; TRBD2 is a possible D gene (5 bases). The CDR3 covers 15 residues. V was shortened by 3 bases and J by 1 base, with 13 bases between the two germline ends. CDR1 and CDR2 from the germline V gene are LGHDT and YNNKEL (reference sequence).

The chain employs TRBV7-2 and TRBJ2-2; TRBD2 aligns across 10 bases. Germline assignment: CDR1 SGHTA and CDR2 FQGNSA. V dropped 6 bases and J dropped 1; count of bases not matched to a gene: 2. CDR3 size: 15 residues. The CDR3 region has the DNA TGTGCCAGCAGTCTAGCGGGAGTGAACACCGGGGAGCTGTTTTTT. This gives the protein CASSLAGVNTGELFF.

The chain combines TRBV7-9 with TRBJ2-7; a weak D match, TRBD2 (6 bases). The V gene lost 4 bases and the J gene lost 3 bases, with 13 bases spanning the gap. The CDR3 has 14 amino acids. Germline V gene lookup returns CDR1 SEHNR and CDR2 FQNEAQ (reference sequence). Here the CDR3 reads CASSSRLVDYEQYF. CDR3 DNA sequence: TGTGCCAGCAGCTCAAGACTAGTCGACTACGAGCAGTACTTC. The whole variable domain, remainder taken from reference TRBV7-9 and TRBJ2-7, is DTGVSQNPRHKITKRGQNVTFRCDPISEHNRLYWYRQTLGQGPEFLTYFQNEAQLEKSRLLSDRFSAERPKGSFSTLEIQRTEQGDSAMYLCASSSRLVDYEQYFGPGTRLTVT.

The CDR3 nucleotides are TGTGCCAGTAGTAGCTATCAGGGGGACACTGAAGCTTTCTTT. Residues: CASSSYQGDTEAFF. The V call is TRBV19, the J call TRBJ1-1, with 7 nucleotides matching TRBD1. Germline CDR1 reads LNHDA; CDR2 reads SQIVND (reference sequence). CDR3 length: 14 residues. J lost 3 bases, V lost 4 bases, and 5 bases had no gene match. The full variable domain, completed using reference TRBV19 and TRBJ1-1, is DGGITQSPKYLFRKEGQNVTLSCEQNLNHDAMYWYRQDPGQGLRLIYYSQIVNDFQKGDIAEGYSVSREKKESFPLTVTSAQKNPTAFYLCASSSYQGDTEAFFGQGTRLTVV.